This T cell receptor (beta chain) was identified in a study of blood T cell repertoires in COVID-19. Study background: COVID-19 samples, acute and convalescent, were from the United States, Italy and Spain. The analysed material was cDNA or gDNA that came from T cells, B-cell-depleted T cells, or PBMCs.

Original data processing: The assay estimated nucleated cells by amplifying reference gene primers. Method: immunoSEQ multiplex PCR; TCRdb's copy keeps in-frame clones and lacks some. D and trimming were read from the DNA, whereas the V and J calls and clone size are those reported in that table. The repertoire holds 150,000 to 200,000 clones, with less than 90% as singletons. Germline V CDR1 and CDR2: SGDLS, YYNGEE. The germline V and J ends were trimmed by 4 bases and 4 bases, with 17 bases remaining between them. The CDR3 runs 15 residues. The sequencing sample was made of peripheral blood. The TCR sequence derives from a man aged 55 to 70 with acute or convalescent COVID-19. This chain uses TRBV9 with TRBJ1-2; D is ambiguous. CDR3 region: CASSPGGVRTYGYTF. The CDR3 region has the DNA TGTGCCAGCAGCCCCGGCGGGGTGCGAACCTATGGCTACACCTTC.